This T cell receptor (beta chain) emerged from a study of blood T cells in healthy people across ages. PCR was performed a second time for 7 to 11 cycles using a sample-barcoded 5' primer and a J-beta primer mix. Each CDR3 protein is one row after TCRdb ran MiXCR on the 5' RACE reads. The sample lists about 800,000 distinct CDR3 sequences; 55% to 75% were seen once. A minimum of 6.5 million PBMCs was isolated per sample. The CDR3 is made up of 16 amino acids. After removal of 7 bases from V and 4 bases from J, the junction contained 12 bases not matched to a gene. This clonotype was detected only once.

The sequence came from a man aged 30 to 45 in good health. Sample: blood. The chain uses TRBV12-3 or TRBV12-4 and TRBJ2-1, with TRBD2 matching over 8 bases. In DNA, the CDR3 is TGTGCCAGCATTCCCTCAGCGGGAGTAAGGTACAATGAGCAGTTCTTC. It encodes CASIPSAGVRYNEQFF.